This TCR beta chain was sequenced for a study of OX40 agonist ivuxolimab in advanced cancers. On the study more broadly: Eligibility admitted prior anti-PD-1, anti-PD-L1 or anti-CTLA-4 therapy; approximately 40% had some. Study outcomes and limitations: In the 0.1 to 3.0 mg/kg range, CD4+ and CD8+ blood T cells had expanded clonally by week 6. Relative to CD4+, CD8+ T cells held more expanded clones on average.

CDR1 is SGHRS and CDR2 is YFSETQ in the germline V gene. V was clipped by 0 bases and J by 3 bases, with 9 bases between them. This CDR3 contains 14 residues. Produced via immunoSEQ multiplex PCR; TCRdb's table is partial and in-frame only. The table shows more than 80,000 clones, with roughly nine tenths occurring only once. With regard to this clone: The target antigen is unknown.

The sequencing used CD4+ or CD8+ T cells sorted from blood, collected in a trial of the OX40 agonist ivuxolimab. The chain recombines TRBV5-1 with TRBJ1-2; maybe TRBD1 (5 bases). The sequence was collected from an adult with an advanced solid tumor such as melanoma, head and neck, liver or kidney cancer. DNA for the CDR3: TGCGCCAGCAGCTTGGCTGGCAGGGACTATGGCTACACCTTC. Translating it yields CASSLAGRDYGYTF.